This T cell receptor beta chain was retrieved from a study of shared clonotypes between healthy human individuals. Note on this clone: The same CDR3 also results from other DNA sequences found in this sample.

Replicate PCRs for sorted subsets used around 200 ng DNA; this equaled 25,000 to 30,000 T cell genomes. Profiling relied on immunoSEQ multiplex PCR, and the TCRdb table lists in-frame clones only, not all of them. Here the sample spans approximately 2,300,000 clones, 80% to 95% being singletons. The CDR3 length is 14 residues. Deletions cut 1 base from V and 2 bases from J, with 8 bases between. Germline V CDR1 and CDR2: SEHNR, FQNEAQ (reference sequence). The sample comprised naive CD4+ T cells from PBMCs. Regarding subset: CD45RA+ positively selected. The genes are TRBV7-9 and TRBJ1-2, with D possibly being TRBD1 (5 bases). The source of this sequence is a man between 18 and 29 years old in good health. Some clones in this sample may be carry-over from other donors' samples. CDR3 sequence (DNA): TGTGCCAGCAGCTTAGACGGGGGGAACTATGGCTACACCTTC. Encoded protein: CASSLDGGNYGYTF.